The rows below give T cell receptor beta chains drawn from one sample of a study of regulatory T cells in long-lasting Graves disease. TCRdb reprocessed the multiplex PCR reads via MiXCR and lists one record per CDR3 protein. The sample yields 300,000 to 400,000 distinct CDR3 sequences, around 17% seen once. These same data were also listed under a study on T cells in Graves' hyperthyroidism and ophthalmopathy.

The sample in question was peripheral blood mononuclear cells (PBMCs), obtained at new diagnosis, from a patient treated with antithyroid drugs. The receptor set was obtained from a man aged 40-55 years with Graves disease. Both conserved end residues are part of each CDR3. D genes are given only for firm matches. Clone size is stated in some rows and not others, as once, few, many or a class when expanded.

d_gene,j_gene,abundance,v_gene,CDR3aa,CDR3nt
NA,TRBJ2-1,NA,TRBV5-6,CASSLVVSHEQFF,TGTGCCAGCAGCTTGGTAGTCAGCCATGAGCAGTTCTTC
TRBD1,TRBJ2-1,few,TRBV29-1,CSVLDRGINEQFF,TGCAGCGTTCTGGACAGGGGAATCAATGAGCAGTTCTTC
NA,TRBJ1-4,many,TRBV5-1,CASSPQGMREKLFF,TGCGCCAGCAGCCCCCAGGGTATGCGCGAAAAACTGTTTTTT
NA,TRBJ2-7,few,TRBV7-9,CASSLGTALGEQYF,TGTGCCAGCAGCTTAGGGACAGCCCTCGGGGAGCAGTACTTC
TRBD1,TRBJ1-3,NA,TRBV11-2,CASSHYSHRGGNTIYF,TGTGCCAGCAGCCACTACTCGCACAGGGGAGGAAACACCATATATTTT
NA,TRBJ2-1,NA,TRBV18,CASSQGTEQFF,TGTGCCAGCTCACAGGGGACTGAGCAGTTCTTC
NA,TRBJ1-2,NA,TRBV5-1,CASSIQDANYGYTF,TGCGCCAGCAGCATACAGGATGCTAACTATGGCTACACCTTC
NA,TRBJ1-1,NA,TRBV3-1,CASSQHGAGSTRTEAFF,TGTGCCAGCAGCCAGCACGGAGCTGGGTCGACCAGGACTGAAGCTTTCTTT
NA,TRBJ2-6,many,TRBV24-1,CATLSGANVLTF,TGTGCCACCCTGTCCGGGGCCAACGTCCTGACTTTC
TRBD2,TRBJ2-3,many,TRBV5-1,CASSTWTSGGTDTQYF,TGCGCCAGCAGCACCTGGACTAGCGGGGGTACAGATACGCAGTATTTT
NA,TRBJ2-7,many,TRBV7-2,CASSLVPGDYEQYF,TGTGCCAGCAGCTTAGTTCCGGGGGACTACGAGCAGTACTTC
NA,TRBJ2-2,many,TRBV2,CASSVLGGPPGELFF,TGTGCCAGCAGTGTACTGGGGGGGCCTCCCGGGGAGCTGTTTTTT
NA,TRBJ2-7,many,TRBV5-1,CASSLDPGVYEQYF,TGCGCCAGCAGCTTGGACCCGGGGGTCTACGAGCAGTACTTC
NA,TRBJ1-5,NA,TRBV28,CASSPRVSNQPQHF,TGTGCCAGCAGCCCCAGGGTTAGCAATCAGCCCCAGCATTTT
NA,TRBJ1-2,many,TRBV20-1,CSAHFPGRSYGYTF,TGCAGTGCTCACTTCCCGGGACGGTCCTATGGCTACACCTTC
TRBD1,TRBJ1-2,many,TRBV29-1,CSVRTGHGYTF,TGCAGCGTCAGGACAGGGCACGGCTACACCTTC
NA,TRBJ2-5,few,TRBV6-4,CASRRQGFQETQYF,TGTGCCAGCAGAAGGCAGGGCTTCCAAGAGACCCAGTACTTC
TRBD2,TRBJ2-3,many,TRBV20-1,CSAESGLAGTDTQYF,TGCAGTGCTGAATCGGGGCTAGCGGGCACAGATACGCAGTATTTT
TRBD1,TRBJ2-7,many,TRBV2,CASSGQGAYEQYF,TGTGCCAGCAGTGGGCAGGGGGCCTACGAGCAGTACTTC
NA,TRBJ2-3,many,TRBV30,CAWSYPLGRGLPRTDTQYF,TGTGCCTGGAGTTATCCCCTAGGTCGGGGCCTCCCCCGCACAGATACGCAGTATTTT